This entry lists 18 T cell receptor beta chains sequenced from one sample in a study of regulatory T cells in long-lasting Graves disease. Time point described: newly diagnosed GD, antithyroid drugs for less than 3 months. PBMCs provided the RNA from which the TCR library was made. Sequencing libraries for TCR beta were prepared with iRepertoire HTBI primers and Arm-PCR of CDR3 regions. TCRdb fed the multiplex PCR reads into MiXCR, producing one record per CDR3 protein. The table has about 420,000 distinct CDR3 sequences, less than 20% seen once. The same data also went into a second study, on T cells in Graves' hyperthyroidism and ophthalmopathy.

This sample comprised peripheral blood mononuclear cells (PBMCs), obtained at new diagnosis, from a patient treated with antithyroid drugs. These receptors originate from a woman under 30 with Graves disease.

In this sample, this clonotype turned up many times. The rearrangement uses TRBV6-1 and TRBJ2-7; TRBD1 might be the D (6 bases). In germline, CDR1 is MNHNS, CDR2 SASEGT. V shed 2 bases and J shed 5 bases, with 10 bases lying between them. The CDR3 contains 13 residues. The CDR3 protein is CASSEWTVNEQYF. In nucleotides, the CDR3 is TGTGCCAGCAGTGAATGGACAGTGAACGAGCAGTACTTC.

This clonotype was recorded at least ten times. This CDR3 reads CASSLGQGGETQYF. The CDR3 region has the DNA TGTGCCAGCAGTCTCGGACAGGGAGGGGAGACCCAGTACTTC. The V gene is TRBV27, the J gene TRBJ2-5; weak D call: TRBD1 (8 bases). The ends were cut back, 5 bases at V and 5 bases at J, with 15 bases in the middle. Germline CDR1 MNHEY, CDR2 SMNVEV (reference sequence). The CDR3 has 14 residues.

This clonotype was counted ten times or more. This chain connects TRBV12-3 or TRBV12-4 to TRBJ2-3, with D perhaps matching TRBD2 (5 bases). The CDR3 has 13 residues. The germline V and J ends were trimmed by 6 bases and 3 bases, with 10 bases remaining between them. The CDR3 region is CASRPGETDTQYF. CDR3 nucleotides: TGTGCCAGCAGGCCCGGGGAGACAGATACGCAGTATTTT.

Of note for this clonotype: A junction end diverges from the germline sequence, so it may reflect a read error. The chain links TRBV20-1 to TRBJ2-7; D gene ambiguous. CDR3 size: 14 residues. Germline V gene lookup returns CDR1 DFQATT and CDR2 SNEGSKA (reference sequence). DNA for the CDR3: TGCAGTGCTAGCCGGGCCCCGGACCTCTACGGGCAGTACTTC. Translating gives CSASRAPDLYGQYF.

This clonotype was picked up a small number of times. J is TRBJ2-1 and V is TRBV3-1; TRBD1 might be the D (5 bases). From germline, CDR1 is LGHDT and CDR2 YNNKEL (reference sequence). CDR3 length: 18 amino acids. Between the trimmed V and J ends, which lost 0 bases and 1 base, there was a span of 16 bases. The CDR3, as DNA: TGTGCCAGCAGCCAAGACCGCCTAGGGGCAGGGTCCTACAATGAGCAGTTCTTC. Protein product: CASSQDRLGAGSYNEQFF.

This clonotype has at least ten counts. This chain links TRBV12-3 or TRBV12-4 with TRBJ2-4; 12 bases are shared with TRBD2. This CDR3 contains 16 residues. The ends lost 5 bases at V and 3 bases at J; junction bases unmatched: 5. CDR3 residues: CASSPRLAGVKNIQYF. The CDR3 DNA is TGTGCCAGCAGTCCGCGACTAGCGGGAGTCAAAAACATTCAGTACTTC.

This clonotype has a count of ten or more. The chain links TRBV7-9 to TRBJ1-4; 8 nucleotides agree with TRBD1. CDR3 size: 15 residues. Germline V gene lookup returns CDR1 SEHNR and CDR2 FQNEAQ (reference sequence). Trimming removed 5 bases from V and 2 bases from J; junction bases left unmatched: 4. CDR3 residues: CASSPGQGTNEKLFF. The CDR3 coding sequence is TGTGCCAGCAGCCCTGGACAGGGTACTAATGAAAAACTGTTTTTT.

The V and J genes are TRBV6-9 and TRBJ2-5; 11 positions match TRBD2. Losses at the gene ends were 3 bases for V and 2 bases for J; bases not matched to a gene: 5. This CDR3 has 16 amino acids. Germline V gene lookup returns CDR1 MNHGY and CDR2 SVAAGI. The DNA of the CDR3 is TGTGCCAGCAGTTACGAGGTAGCGGGAGGGCAAGAGACCCAGTACTTC. The encoded protein is CASSYEVAGGQETQYF.

This clonotype was counted between two and nine times. The genes are TRBV20-1 and TRBJ2-1; perhaps TRBD2 as D (6 bases). The V and J ends lost 6 bases and 3 bases respectively, with 21 bases between them. The CDR3 is 16 residues long. Germline-derived CDR1 and CDR2 are DFQATT and SNEGSKA (reference sequence). The CDR3 DNA reads TGCAGTGCCCCCAGTTCCCGGACTACAGTCTACAATGAGCAGTTCTTC. Translating gives CSAPSSRTTVYNEQFF.

In this sample, this clonotype turned up many times. V is TRBV6-1 and J is TRBJ2-2; TRBD2 matches at 14 bases. Trimming cost V 6 bases and J 6 bases; bases outside gene matches: 3. This CDR3 spans 15 amino acids. Germline loops: CDR1 MNHNS, CDR2 SASEGT. Here the CDR3 reads CASRRLAGGAGELFF. The CDR3 nucleotides read TGTGCCAGCAGACGACTAGCGGGAGGGGCCGGGGAGCTGTTTTTT.

This chain links TRBV11-2 with TRBJ2-7; D unclear. This CDR3 has 13 residues. V shed 5 bases and J shed 2 bases, with 10 bases lying between them. Germline V lookup: CDR1 SGHAT, CDR2 FQNNGV. CDR3 in DNA: TGTGCCAGCAGCCCAACTCTCACCTACGAGCAGTACTTC. Its protein product is CASSPTLTYEQYF.

In its sample, this clonotype was seen many times. This rearrangement joins TRBV27 to TRBJ1-6, with 12 bases identical to TRBD1. Germline V gives CDR1 MNHEY, CDR2 SMNVEV (reference sequence). J lost 10 bases, V lost 4 bases, and 5 bases had no gene match. The CDR3 length is 15 residues. This CDR3 reads CASSSRDRGRSPLHF. In nucleotides, the CDR3 is TGTGCCAGCAGTTCCCGGGACAGGGGGCGATCACCCCTCCACTTT.

This clonotype was seen a few times. The gene calls are TRBV20-1 and TRBJ2-1, with 7 bases aligning to TRBD2. Trimming removed 0 bases from V and 4 bases from J; junction bases left unmatched: 9. Per the germline V gene, CDR1 is DFQATT and CDR2 is SNEGSKA (reference sequence). The CDR3 is 16 amino acids. In DNA form, the CDR3 reads TGCAGTGCTAGAGATGAGGGAGGGTCCGCATACAATGAGCAGTTCTTC. It is translated as CSARDEGGSAYNEQFF.

This clonotype was found many times. The chain couples TRBV28 to TRBJ2-1; D could derive from TRBD1 or TRBD2 (5 bases each). Between the trimmed V and J ends, which lost 7 bases and 0 bases, there was a span of 19 bases. From germline, CDR1 is MDHEN and CDR2 SYDVKM. The CDR3 extends over 17 amino acids. CDR3: CASNIAPGTSSYNEQFF. Here the CDR3 DNA reads TGTGCCAGCAACATTGCCCCCGGGACGAGCTCCTACAATGAGCAGTTCTTC.

This clonotype was detected ten times or more. The chain couples TRBV4-3 to TRBJ2-2; possible D gene TRBD1, 5 bases. V dropped 0 bases and J dropped 1 base, with 9 bases sitting between them. Looked up from germline, CDR1 is LGHNA and CDR2 is YSLEER. This CDR3 has 16 residues. The CDR3 is CASSQDVRGNTGELFF. CDR3 in DNA: TGCGCCAGCAGCCAAGATGTTAGGGGGAACACCGGGGAGCTGTTTTTT.

This clonotype was seen only a few times. For the CDR3, the DNA is TGTGCCAGCAGCTTCGGGAAGTTGGACTATGGCTACACCTTC. It yields the protein CASSFGKLDYGYTF. The chain joins TRBV13 to TRBJ1-2; D remains ambiguous. Looked up from germline, CDR1 is PRHDT and CDR2 is FYEKMQ (reference sequence). This CDR3 contains 14 residues. The V end lost 3 bases, the J end lost 3 bases, and 11 bases lay between the germline ends.

This clonotype was counted at least ten times. The rearrangement links TRBV30 to TRBJ1-2; D gene uncertain. The ends were cut back, 5 bases at V and 7 bases at J, with 17 bases in the middle. The CDR3 spans 13 residues. The germline V gene encodes CDR1 GTSNPN and CDR2 SVGIG (reference sequence). The CDR3 protein is CAWRFVFPFGYTF. The CDR3 nucleotides are TGTGCCTGGCGCTTCGTCTTCCCCTTTGGCTACACCTTC.

The rearrangement links TRBV4-3 to TRBJ1-1; D gene uncertain. Trimming stripped 1 base from V and 1 base from J, with 10 bases between. This CDR3 comprises 15 residues. The V gene's germline CDR1 is LGHNA and CDR2 YSLEER. The CDR3 nucleotides are TGCGCCAGCAGCCAAGGTGAGACGGCGAACACTGAAGCTTTCTTT. This sequence encodes CASSQGETANTEAFF.